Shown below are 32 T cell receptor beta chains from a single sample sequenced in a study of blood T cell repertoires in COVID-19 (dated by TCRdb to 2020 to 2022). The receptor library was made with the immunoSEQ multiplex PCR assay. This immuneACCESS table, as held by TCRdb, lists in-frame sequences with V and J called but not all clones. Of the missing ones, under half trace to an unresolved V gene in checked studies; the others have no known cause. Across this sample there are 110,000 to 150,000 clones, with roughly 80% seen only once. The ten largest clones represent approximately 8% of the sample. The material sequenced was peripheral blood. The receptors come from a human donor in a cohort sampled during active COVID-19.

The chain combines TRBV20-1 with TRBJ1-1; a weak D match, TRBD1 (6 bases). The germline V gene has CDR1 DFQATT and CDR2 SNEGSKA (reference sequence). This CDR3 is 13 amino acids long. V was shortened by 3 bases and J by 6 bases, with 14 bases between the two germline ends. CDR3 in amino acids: CSASTGRAPEAFF. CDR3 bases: TGCAGTGCTAGTACAGGGCGAGCCCCTGAAGCTTTCTTT.

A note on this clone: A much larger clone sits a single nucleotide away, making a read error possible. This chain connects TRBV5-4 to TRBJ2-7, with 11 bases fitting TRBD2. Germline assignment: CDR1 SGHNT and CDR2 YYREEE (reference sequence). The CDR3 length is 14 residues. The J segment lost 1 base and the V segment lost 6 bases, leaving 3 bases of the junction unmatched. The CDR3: CASTPSGGSYEQYF. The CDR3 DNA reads TGTGCCAGCACCCCTAGCGGGGGGTCCTACGAGCAGTACTTC.

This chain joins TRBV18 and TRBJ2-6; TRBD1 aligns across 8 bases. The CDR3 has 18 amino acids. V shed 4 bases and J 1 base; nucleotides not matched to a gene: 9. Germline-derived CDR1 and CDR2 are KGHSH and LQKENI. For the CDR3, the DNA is TGTGCCAGCTCACGGCTTCGGACAGGGCCTTCTGGGGCCAACGTCCTGACTTTC. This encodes CASSRLRTGPSGANVLTF.

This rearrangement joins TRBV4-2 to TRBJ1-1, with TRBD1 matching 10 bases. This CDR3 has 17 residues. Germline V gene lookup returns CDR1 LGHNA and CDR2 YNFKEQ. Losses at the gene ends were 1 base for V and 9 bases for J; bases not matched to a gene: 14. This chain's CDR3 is CASSQAHGTRQGAQAFF. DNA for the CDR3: TGTGCCAGCAGCCAAGCCCACGGCACGAGACAGGGGGCACAAGCTTTCTTT.

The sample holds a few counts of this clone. In DNA, the CDR3 is TGTGCCAGCAGCAGGGGACAGGGGGCTTTGACTGAAGCTTTCTTT. Translation gives CASSRGQGALTEAFF. The rearrangement links TRBV5-8 to TRBJ1-1; 12 positions agree with TRBD1. This CDR3 region has 15 residues. Germline V gives CDR1 SGHTS, CDR2 YDEGEE. V shed 4 bases and J 5 bases; nucleotides not matched to a gene: 6.

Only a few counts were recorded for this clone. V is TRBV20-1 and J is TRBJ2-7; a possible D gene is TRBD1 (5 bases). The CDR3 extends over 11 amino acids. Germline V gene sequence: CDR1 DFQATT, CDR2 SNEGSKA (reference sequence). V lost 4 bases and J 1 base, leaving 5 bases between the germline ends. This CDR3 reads CSATGSYEQYF. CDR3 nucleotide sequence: TGCAGTGCTACAGGGTCCTACGAGCAGTACTTC.

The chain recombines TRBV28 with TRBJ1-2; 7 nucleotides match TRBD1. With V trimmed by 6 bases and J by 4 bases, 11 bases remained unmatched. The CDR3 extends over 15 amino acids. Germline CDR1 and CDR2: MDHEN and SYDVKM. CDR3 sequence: CASRTGTVRVYGYTF. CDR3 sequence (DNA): TGTGCCAGCAGGACAGGGACGGTTCGAGTCTATGGCTACACCTTC.

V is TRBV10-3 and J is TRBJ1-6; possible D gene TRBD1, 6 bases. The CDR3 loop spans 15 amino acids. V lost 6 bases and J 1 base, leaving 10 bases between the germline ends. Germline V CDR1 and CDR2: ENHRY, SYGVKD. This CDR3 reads CAISEQGSYNSPLHF. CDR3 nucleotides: TGTGCCATCAGCGAACAGGGTTCCTATAATTCACCCCTCCACTTT.

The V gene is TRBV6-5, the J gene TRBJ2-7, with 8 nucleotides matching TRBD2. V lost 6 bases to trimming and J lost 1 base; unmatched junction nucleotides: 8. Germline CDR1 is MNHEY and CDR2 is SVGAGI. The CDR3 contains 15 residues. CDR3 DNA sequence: TGTGCCAGCAGACCCACGGGGGGGAGTTCCTACGAGCAGTACTTC. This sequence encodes CASRPTGGSSYEQYF.

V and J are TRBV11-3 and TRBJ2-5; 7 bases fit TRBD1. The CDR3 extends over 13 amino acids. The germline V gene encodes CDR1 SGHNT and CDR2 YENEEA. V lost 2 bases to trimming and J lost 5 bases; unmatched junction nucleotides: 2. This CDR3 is CASSLRGLETQYF. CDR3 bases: TGTGCCAGCAGCTTAAGGGGGCTGGAGACCCAGTACTTC.

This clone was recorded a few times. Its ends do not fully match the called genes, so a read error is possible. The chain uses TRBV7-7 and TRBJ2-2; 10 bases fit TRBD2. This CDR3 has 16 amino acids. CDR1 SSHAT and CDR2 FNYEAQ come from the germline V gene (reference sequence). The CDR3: CASSLAASGGTGELFF. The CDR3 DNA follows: TGTGCTAGCAGCTTAGCGGCTAGCGGGGGTACCGGGGAGCTGTTTTTT.

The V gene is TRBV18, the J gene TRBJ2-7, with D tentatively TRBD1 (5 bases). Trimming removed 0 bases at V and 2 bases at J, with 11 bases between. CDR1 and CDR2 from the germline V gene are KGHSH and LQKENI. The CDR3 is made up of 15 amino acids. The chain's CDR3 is CASSPPGRSPYEQYF. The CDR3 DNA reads TGTGCCAGCTCACCACCGGGGCGGTCTCCCTACGAGCAGTACTTC.

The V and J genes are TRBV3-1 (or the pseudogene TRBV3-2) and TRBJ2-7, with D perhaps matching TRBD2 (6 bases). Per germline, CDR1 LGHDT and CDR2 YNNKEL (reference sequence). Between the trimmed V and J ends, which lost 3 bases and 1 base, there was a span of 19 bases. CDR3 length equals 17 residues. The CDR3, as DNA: TGTGCCAGCAGCCAGGTGGTTGGAGGGGCCATATCCTACGAGCAGTACTTC. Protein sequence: CASSQVVGGAISYEQYF.

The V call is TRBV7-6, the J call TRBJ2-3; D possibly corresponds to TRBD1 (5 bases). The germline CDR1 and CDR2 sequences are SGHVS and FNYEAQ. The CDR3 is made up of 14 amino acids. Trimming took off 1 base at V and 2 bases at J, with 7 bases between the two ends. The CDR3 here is CASSLGGLTDTQYF. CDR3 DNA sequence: TGTGCCAGCAGCTTAGGGGGCCTCACAGATACGCAGTATTTT. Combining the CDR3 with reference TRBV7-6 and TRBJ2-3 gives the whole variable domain GAGVSQSPRYKVTKRGQDVALRCDPISGHVSLYWYRQALGQGPEFLTYFNYEAQQDKSGLPNDRFSAERPEGSISTLTIQRTEQRDSAMYRCASSLGGLTDTQYFGPGTRLTVL.

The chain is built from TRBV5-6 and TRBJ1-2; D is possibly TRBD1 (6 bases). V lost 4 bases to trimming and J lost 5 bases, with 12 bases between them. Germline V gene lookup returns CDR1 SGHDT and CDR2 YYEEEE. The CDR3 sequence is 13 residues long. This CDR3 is CASSGGRGYGYTF. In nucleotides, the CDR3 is TGTGCCAGCAGCGGGGGCAGAGGGTATGGCTACACCTTC.

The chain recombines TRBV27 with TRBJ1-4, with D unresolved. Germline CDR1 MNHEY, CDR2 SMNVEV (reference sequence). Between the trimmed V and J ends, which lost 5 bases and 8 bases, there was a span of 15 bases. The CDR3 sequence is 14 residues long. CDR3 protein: CASSASGLGEKLFF. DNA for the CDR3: TGTGCCAGCAGTGCGTCCGGACTTGGGGAAAAACTGTTTTTT.

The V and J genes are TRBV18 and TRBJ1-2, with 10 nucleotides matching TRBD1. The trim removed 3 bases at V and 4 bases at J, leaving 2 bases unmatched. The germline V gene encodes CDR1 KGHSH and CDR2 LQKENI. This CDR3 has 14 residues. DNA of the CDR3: TGTGCCAGCTCACCGACAGGGGGCGGCTATGGCTACACCTTC. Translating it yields CASSPTGGGYGYTF.

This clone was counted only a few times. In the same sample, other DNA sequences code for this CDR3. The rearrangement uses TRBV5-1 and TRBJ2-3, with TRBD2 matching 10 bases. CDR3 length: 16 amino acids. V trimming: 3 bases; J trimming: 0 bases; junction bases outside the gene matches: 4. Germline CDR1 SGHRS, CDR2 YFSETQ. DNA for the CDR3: TGCGCCAGCAGCTCTCTTAGCGGGGGGAGCACAGATACGCAGTATTTT. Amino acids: CASSSLSGGSTDTQYF. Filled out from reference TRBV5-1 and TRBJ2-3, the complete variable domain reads KAGVTQTPRYLIKTRGQQVTLSCSPISGHRSVSWYQQTPGQGLQFLFEYFSETQRNKGNFPGRFSGRQFSNSRSEMNVSTLELGDSALYLCASSSLSGGSTDTQYFGPGTRLTVL.

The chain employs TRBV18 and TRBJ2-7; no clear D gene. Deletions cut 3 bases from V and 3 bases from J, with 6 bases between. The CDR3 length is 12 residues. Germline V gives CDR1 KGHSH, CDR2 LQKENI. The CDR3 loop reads CASSPESYEQYF. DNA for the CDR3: TGTGCCAGCTCACCGGAGAGCTACGAGCAGTACTTC. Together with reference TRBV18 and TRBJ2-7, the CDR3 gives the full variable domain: NAGVMQNPRHLVRRRGQEARLRCSPMKGHSHVYWYRQLPEEGLKFMVYLQKENIIDESGMPKERFSAEFPKEGPSILRIQQVVRGDSAAYFCASSPESYEQYFGPGTRLTVT.

CDR3 loop: CASSSRQSGTRDEQYF. The CDR3 DNA sequence: TGTGCCAGCAGTTCCCGGCAAAGCGGGACGCGCGACGAGCAGTACTTC. The chain couples TRBV2 to TRBJ2-7; 7 bases match TRBD2. V dropped 5 bases and J dropped 5; count of bases not matched to a gene: 15. The CDR3 has 16 residues. Germline V CDR1 and CDR2: SNHLY, FYNNEI.

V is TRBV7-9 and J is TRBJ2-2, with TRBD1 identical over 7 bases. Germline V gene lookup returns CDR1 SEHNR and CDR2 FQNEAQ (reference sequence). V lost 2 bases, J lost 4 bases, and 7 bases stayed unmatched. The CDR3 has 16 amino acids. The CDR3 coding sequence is TGTGCCAGCAGCTTAACAGGGGTTTCGGGCACCGGGGAGCTGTTTTTT. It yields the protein CASSLTGVSGTGELFF.

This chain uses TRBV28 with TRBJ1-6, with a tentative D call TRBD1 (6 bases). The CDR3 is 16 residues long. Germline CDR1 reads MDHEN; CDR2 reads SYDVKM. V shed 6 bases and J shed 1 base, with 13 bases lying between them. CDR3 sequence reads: CASSFQGNSYNSPLHF. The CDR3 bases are TGTGCCAGCAGCTTTCAGGGGAATTCCTATAATTCACCCCTCCACTTT.

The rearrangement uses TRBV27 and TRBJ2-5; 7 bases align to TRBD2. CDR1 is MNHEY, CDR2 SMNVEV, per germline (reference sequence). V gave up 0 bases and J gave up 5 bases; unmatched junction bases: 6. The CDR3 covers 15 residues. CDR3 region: CASSLSGGGWETQYF. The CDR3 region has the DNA TGTGCCAGCAGTTTATCGGGGGGGGGTTGGGAGACCCAGTACTTC.

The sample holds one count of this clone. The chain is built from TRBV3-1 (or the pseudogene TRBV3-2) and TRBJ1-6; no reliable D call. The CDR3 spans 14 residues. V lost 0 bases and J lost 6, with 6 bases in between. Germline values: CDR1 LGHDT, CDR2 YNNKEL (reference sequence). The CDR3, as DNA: TGTGCCAGCAGCCAAGATAACGGTAATTCACCCCTCCACTTT. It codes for CASSQDNGNSPLHF.

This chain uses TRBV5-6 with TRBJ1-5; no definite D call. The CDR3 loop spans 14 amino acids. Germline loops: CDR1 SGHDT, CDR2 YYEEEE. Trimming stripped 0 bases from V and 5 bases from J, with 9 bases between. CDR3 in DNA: TGTGCCAGCAGCTTGGGGAGGGTTCATCAGCCCCAGCATTTT. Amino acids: CASSLGRVHQPQHF.

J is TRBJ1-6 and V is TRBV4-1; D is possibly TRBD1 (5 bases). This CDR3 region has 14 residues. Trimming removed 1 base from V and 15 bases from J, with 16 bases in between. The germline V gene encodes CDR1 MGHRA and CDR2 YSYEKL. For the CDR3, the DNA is TGCGCCAGCAGCCAAGGCCCGCCCGTAGGGGTCCTCCACTTT. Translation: CASSQGPPVGVLHF.

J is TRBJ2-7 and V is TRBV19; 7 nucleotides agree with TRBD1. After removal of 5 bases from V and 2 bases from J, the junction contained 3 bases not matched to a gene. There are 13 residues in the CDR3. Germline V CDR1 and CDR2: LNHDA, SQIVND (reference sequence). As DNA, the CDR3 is TGTGCCAGTAGTTCGACAGGGACCTACGAGCAGTACTTC. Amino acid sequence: CASSSTGTYEQYF.

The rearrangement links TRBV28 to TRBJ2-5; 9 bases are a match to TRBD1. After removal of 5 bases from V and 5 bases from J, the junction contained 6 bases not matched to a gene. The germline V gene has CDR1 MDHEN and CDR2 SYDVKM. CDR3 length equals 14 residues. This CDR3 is CASSRTGVDETQYF. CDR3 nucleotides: TGTGCCAGCAGTCGGACAGGGGTTGATGAGACCCAGTACTTC.

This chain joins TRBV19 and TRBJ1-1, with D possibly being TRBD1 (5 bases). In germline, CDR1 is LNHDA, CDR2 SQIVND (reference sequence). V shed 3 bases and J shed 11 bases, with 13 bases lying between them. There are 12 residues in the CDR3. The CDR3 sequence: CASSMRDSGAFF. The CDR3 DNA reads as TGTGCCAGTAGTATGAGAGACAGTGGGGCTTTCTTT. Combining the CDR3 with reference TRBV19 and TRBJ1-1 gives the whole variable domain DGGITQSPKYLFRKEGQNVTLSCEQNLNHDAMYWYRQDPGQGLRLIYYSQIVNDFQKGDIAEGYSVSREKKESFPLTVTSAQKNPTAFYLCASSMRDSGAFFGQGTRLTVV.

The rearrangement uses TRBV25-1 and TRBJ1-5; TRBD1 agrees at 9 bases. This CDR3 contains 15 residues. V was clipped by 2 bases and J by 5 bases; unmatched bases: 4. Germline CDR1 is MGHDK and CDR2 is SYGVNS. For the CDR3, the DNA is TGTGCCAGCAGTGAAGGGGGACAGGGCCATCAGCCCCAGCATTTT. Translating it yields CASSEGGQGHQPQHF.

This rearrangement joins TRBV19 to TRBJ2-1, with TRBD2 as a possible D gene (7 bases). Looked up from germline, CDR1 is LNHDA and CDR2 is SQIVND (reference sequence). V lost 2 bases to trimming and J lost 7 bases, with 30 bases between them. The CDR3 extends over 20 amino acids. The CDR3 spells CASSIRVGAGAGLKRNEQFF. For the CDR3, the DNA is TGTGCCAGTAGTATAAGGGTCGGGGCGGGGGCCGGTTTAAAGAGGAATGAGCAGTTCTTC.

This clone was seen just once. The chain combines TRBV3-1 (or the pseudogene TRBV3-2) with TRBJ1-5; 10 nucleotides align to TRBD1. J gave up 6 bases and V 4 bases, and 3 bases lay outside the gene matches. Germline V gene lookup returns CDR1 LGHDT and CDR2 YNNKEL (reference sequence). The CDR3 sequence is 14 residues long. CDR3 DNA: TGTGCCAGCAGCCGTGGGACAGGGGTTCAGCCCCAGCATTTT. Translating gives CASSRGTGVQPQHF.